Presented here are 27 T cell receptor beta chains from one specimen sequenced in a study of T-cell memory formation after mild COVID-19. Using its own MiXCR run on the 5' RACE reads, TCRdb lists one record per CDR3 protein. Here the sample spans about 350,000 distinct CDR3 sequences, roughly 13% being singletons. Material for sequencing was PBMCs or a T cell subset sorted from them (not recorded which). Source of these receptors: a man aged 18 to 30 who had mild COVID-19 (a few samples of this study predate the infection). Cell type and time point are not known.

This clonotype was seen ten or more times. The rearrangement uses TRBV5-1 and TRBJ2-3; D could derive from TRBD1 or TRBD2 (5 bases each). The CDR3 loop spans 16 amino acids. Germline assignment: CDR1 SGHRS and CDR2 YFSETQ. Trimming took off 0 bases at V and 2 bases at J, with 13 bases between the two ends. The CDR3 DNA reads as TGCGCCAGCAGCTTGGCTGTGGGGGAGTACACAGATACGCAGTATTTT. It specifies CASSLAVGEYTDTQYF.

The chain carries TRBV6-1 and TRBJ1-5; 7 bases fit TRBD1. CDR3 length: 15 residues. Losses at the gene ends were 4 bases for V and 0 bases for J; bases not matched to a gene: 3. Germline-derived CDR1 and CDR2 are MNHNS and SASEGT. The DNA of the CDR3 is TGTGCCAGCAGTGGACAGGGAAATAGCAATCAGCCCCAGCATTTT. Protein sequence: CASSGQGNSNQPQHF.

The chain has TRBV7-2 and TRBJ1-1, with D perhaps matching TRBD1 (5 bases). V lost 10 bases, J lost 4 bases, and 16 bases lay in between. This CDR3 is built from 13 residues. From germline, CDR1 is SGHTA and CDR2 FQGNSA. The CDR3 nucleotides read TGTGCCACCTACGCAGGGATCGCCACTGAAGCTTTCTTT. Its translation: CATYAGIATEAFF.

This clonotype was found a few times. The rearrangement joins TRBV29-1 to TRBJ2-5, with unresolved D. The CDR3 runs 12 residues. Trimming cost V 0 bases and J 4 bases, with 6 bases left between them. Germline CDR1 is SQVTM and CDR2 is ANQGSEA. CDR3 in amino acids: CSVEEGSETQYF. CDR3 DNA sequence: TGCAGCGTTGAAGAGGGTTCAGAGACCCAGTACTTC.

This clonotype was picked up a small number of times. The chain uses TRBV18 and TRBJ2-1; D may match TRBD1 or TRBD2 (6 bases each). The CDR3 has 16 amino acids. The V and J ends lost 0 bases and 4 bases respectively, with 13 bases between them. Germline loops: CDR1 KGHSH, CDR2 LQKENI. CDR3 loop: CASSPPNGGGYNEQFF. CDR3 DNA sequence: TGTGCCAGCTCACCACCCAACGGGGGCGGTTACAATGAGCAGTTCTTC.

V gene TRBV5-6 combines with J gene TRBJ1-2; tentative D call: TRBD1 (6 bases). Per germline, CDR1 SGHDT and CDR2 YYEEEE. The CDR3 has 13 residues. The germline V and J ends were trimmed by 4 bases and 6 bases, with 13 bases remaining between them. The CDR3 region is CASSPGQMNGYTF. The DNA of the CDR3 is TGTGCCAGCAGCCCCGGACAGATGAATGGCTACACCTTC.

The J gene is TRBJ2-1, the V gene TRBV6-5; the D gene is possibly TRBD2 (6 bases). Per the germline V gene, CDR1 is MNHEY and CDR2 is SVGAGI. The CDR3 length is 14 residues. V was trimmed by 2 bases and J by 5 bases, leaving 10 bases between them. The CDR3 sequence is CASSYIGGNNEQFF. CDR3 DNA: TGTGCCAGCAGTTACATCGGCGGGAACAATGAGCAGTTCTTC.

This clonotype was counted a few times. J is TRBJ2-3 and V is TRBV6-4; D remains ambiguous. Trimming took 6 bases from V and 0 from J, leaving 7 bases between them. The CDR3 contains 13 residues. Per germline, CDR1 MRHNA and CDR2 SNTAGT. Written as DNA, the CDR3 is TGTGCCAGCAGGATGAATAGCACAGATACGCAGTATTTT. Encoded protein: CASRMNSTDTQYF.

This clonotype was counted ten times or more. The chain joins TRBV4-3 to TRBJ2-2; 8 bases line up with TRBD2. V lost 1 base, J lost 7 bases, and 11 bases stayed unmatched. CDR3 length equals 17 residues. CDR1 LGHNA and CDR2 YSLEER come from the germline V gene. CDR3 sequence reads: CASSQGGSGVVNGELFF. DNA of the CDR3: TGCGCCAGCAGCCAAGGGGGTAGCGGGGTAGTCAACGGGGAGCTGTTTTTT.

The chain is built from TRBV7-2 and TRBJ1-4; 9 nucleotides line up with TRBD1. V lost 5 bases to trimming and J lost 5 bases; unmatched junction nucleotides: 6. CDR1 is SGHTA, CDR2 FQGNSA, per germline. The CDR3 spans 15 residues. The DNA for the CDR3 is TGTGCCAGCAGCACCGACGGGACAGGGAATGAAAAACTGTTTTTT. Its protein is CASSTDGTGNEKLFF.

This clonotype was seen many times. V gene TRBV7-2 combines with J gene TRBJ1-2; D not resolved. Deletions cut 3 bases from V and 3 bases from J, with 11 bases between. The CDR3 runs 14 residues. Germline assignment: CDR1 SGHTA and CDR2 FQGNSA. CDR3 sequence: CASSFRRVYYGYTF. The CDR3 DNA reads as TGTGCCAGCAGCTTTCGTCGGGTTTACTATGGCTACACCTTC.

This clonotype was counted many times. The gene calls are TRBV5-1 and TRBJ2-5; 13 bases fit TRBD2. This CDR3 contains 17 residues. Looked up from germline, CDR1 is SGHRS and CDR2 is YFSETQ. Losses at the gene ends were 3 bases for V and 2 bases for J; bases not matched to a gene: 7. CDR3 sequence (DNA): TGCGCCAGCAGCTCGGGACTAGCGGGGTTACCGCAAGAGACCCAGTACTTC. Translating gives CASSSGLAGLPQETQYF.

The chain is built from TRBV29-1 and TRBJ2-7; possibly TRBD1 or TRBD2 for D (5 bases each). The CDR3 covers 12 residues. V lost 6 bases and J lost 5, with 14 bases in between. CDR1 is SQVTM and CDR2 is ANQGSEA in the germline V gene. CDR3 loop: CSVAGAFNEQYV. The CDR3 DNA is TGCAGCGTCGCCGGGGCGTTCAACGAGCAGTACGTC.

The rearrangement joins TRBV11-2 to TRBJ2-3; 9 bases fit TRBD2. The CDR3 is 17 amino acids. Germline lookup yields CDR1 SGHAT and CDR2 FQNNGV. Losses at the gene ends were 0 bases for V and 1 base for J; bases not matched to a gene: 5. The chain's CDR3 is CASSLELAGERTDTQYF. DNA for the CDR3: TGTGCCAGCAGCTTAGAGTTAGCGGGGGAGCGCACAGATACGCAGTATTTT.

This clonotype has more than one count but fewer than ten. The chain uses TRBV11-2 and TRBJ2-1; TRBD2 matches at 7 bases. Looked up from germline, CDR1 is SGHAT and CDR2 is FQNNGV. The CDR3 runs 15 residues. The trim removed 4 bases at V and 4 bases at J, leaving 7 bases unmatched. The CDR3 spells CASSSPGLPYNEQFF. The CDR3 DNA reads TGTGCCAGCAGCTCACCGGGACTACCATACAATGAGCAGTTCTTC. The full variable domain, its missing parts supplied by reference TRBV11-2 and TRBJ2-1, is EAGVAQSPRYKIIEKRQSVAFWCNPISGHATLYWYQQILGQGPKLLIQFQNNGVVDDSQLPKDRFSAERLKGVDSTLKIQPAKLEDSAVYLCASSSPGLPYNEQFFGPGTRLTVL.

This clonotype was recorded many times. The chain employs TRBV5-1 and TRBJ1-1; the match to TRBD1 covers 9 bases. CDR1 and CDR2 from the germline V gene are SGHRS and YFSETQ. The junction had 3 bases not matched to a gene; V was cut back by 0 bases and J by 9 bases. This CDR3 has 13 residues. The CDR3 sequence: CASSLGDRGKAFF. DNA of the CDR3: TGCGCCAGCAGCTTGGGCGACAGGGGGAAAGCTTTCTTT. Looking up the rest from reference TRBV5-1 and TRBJ1-1 gives the full variable domain: KAGVTQTPRYLIKTRGQQVTLSCSPISGHRSVSWYQQTPGQGLQFLFEYFSETQRNKGNFPGRFSGRQFSNSRSEMNVSTLELGDSALYLCASSLGDRGKAFFGQGTRLTVV.

This clonotype appeared a few times. J is TRBJ2-6 and V is TRBV5-1, with no clear D. There are 11 residues in the CDR3. CDR1 is SGHRS, CDR2 YFSETQ, per germline. V was clipped by 6 bases and J by 9 bases, with 7 bases between them. The CDR3 DNA is TGCGCCAGCATCGAAGGCAACGTCCTGACTTTC. This gives the protein CASIEGNVLTF.

This clonotype appeared many times. The gene calls are TRBV7-2 and TRBJ2-4; D is unclear. The germline CDR1 and CDR2 sequences are SGHTA and FQGNSA. The CDR3 covers 16 residues. With 4 bases removed from V and 0 bases from J, the gap between germline ends came to 13 bases. In DNA form, the CDR3 reads TGTGCCAGCAGCTCGACACCTCAAATAGCCAAAAACATTCAGTACTTC. Protein: CASSSTPQIAKNIQYF.

Ten or more counts support this clonotype. The gene calls are TRBV6-5 and TRBJ1-6, with 7 bases lining up with TRBD1. Germline V gene lookup returns CDR1 MNHEY and CDR2 SVGAGI. J was trimmed by 13 bases and V by 2 bases; bases with no gene match: 8. CDR3 length equals 14 residues. DNA for the CDR3: TGTGCCAGCAGTTACGGGACAGACCGACGGCCCCTCCACTTT. As protein: CASSYGTDRRPLHF.

This clonotype was seen repeatedly, ten times or more. The chain carries TRBV15 and TRBJ2-7; perhaps TRBD1 as D (6 bases). The ends were cut back, 0 bases at V and 0 bases at J, with 9 bases in the middle. Germline-derived CDR1 and CDR2 are LNHNV and YYDKDF (reference sequence). The CDR3 runs to 15 residues. The CDR3 DNA reads as TGTGCCACCAGCAGAGATGCAGGGGACTCCTACGAGCAGTACTTC. It encodes CATSRDAGDSYEQYF.

This clonotype was detected only a few times. The chain carries TRBV29-1 and TRBJ2-7; D is perhaps TRBD1 (6 bases). With 1 base removed from V and 0 bases from J, the gap between germline ends came to 10 bases. This CDR3 has 14 amino acids. The germline V gene has CDR1 SQVTM and CDR2 ANQGSEA. CDR3 loop: CSVEGGGRSYEQYF. CDR3 sequence (DNA): TGCAGCGTTGAAGGAGGGGGACGCTCCTACGAGCAGTACTTC.

V is TRBV20-1 and J is TRBJ1-5; 8 bases agree with TRBD1. The CDR3 length is 13 residues. Germline values: CDR1 DFQATT, CDR2 SNEGSKA (reference sequence). Unmatched junction bases numbered 2, after V lost 4 bases and J lost 3 bases. The DNA for the CDR3 is TGCAGTGCTACGACAGGGGTCAATCAGCCCCAGCATTTT. It translates to CSATTGVNQPQHF.

This clonotype has more than one count but fewer than ten. J is TRBJ2-7 and V is TRBV11-2; D gene unclear. In germline, CDR1 is SGHAT, CDR2 FQNNGV. Trimming cost V 3 bases and J 0 bases, with 9 bases left between them. The CDR3 runs 14 residues. CDR3 in DNA: TGTGCCAGCAGCTTCCCGGTGAGCTCCTACGAGCAGTACTTC. As protein: CASSFPVSSYEQYF.

This clonotype appeared a few times. The rearrangement links TRBV19 to TRBJ2-3; TRBD1 aligns across 8 bases. V lost 5 bases, J lost 1 base, and 8 bases stayed unmatched. CDR1 is LNHDA and CDR2 is SQIVND in the germline V gene (reference sequence). The CDR3 runs to 16 residues. CDR3 protein: CASSFKTGAGTDTQYF. The CDR3 DNA reads TGTGCCAGTAGTTTTAAGACAGGGGCGGGCACAGATACGCAGTATTTT.

The chain combines TRBV6-5 with TRBJ1-5; D remains unclear. V shed 5 bases and J shed 8 bases, with 13 bases lying between them. CDR3 size: 13 residues. Germline V gives CDR1 MNHEY, CDR2 SVGAGI. For the CDR3, the DNA is TGTGCCAGCAGTCAGTCGTGGAGTAAGCCCCAGCATTTT. Its translation is CASSQSWSKPQHF.

The chain recombines TRBV28 with TRBJ2-7; D unresolved. The germline V and J ends were trimmed by 7 bases and 4 bases, with 11 bases remaining between them. This CDR3 spans 12 amino acids. The germline V gene has CDR1 MDHEN and CDR2 SYDVKM. The CDR3 sequence: CASNRVGYEQYV. As DNA, the CDR3 is TGTGCCAGCAACCGCGTCGGATACGAGCAGTACGTC.

The chain is built from TRBV5-1 and TRBJ2-2; 14 positions agree with TRBD2. This CDR3 spans 19 amino acids. The germline gives CDR1 SGHRS, CDR2 YFSETQ. V was pared by 4 bases and J by 1 base, with 9 bases of the junction left unmatched. CDR3 in DNA: TGCGCCAGCAGCCTTGGACTAGCGGGGGGCTATTTGAACACCGGGGAGCTGTTTTTT. Its translation is CASSLGLAGGYLNTGELFF.